The entry below gives a single T cell receptor (beta chain) sequence along with its context. The assay was immunoSEQ multiplex PCR, and TCRdb's table has in-frame clones only and misses some. The table has under 450,000 clones, over 75% seen once. The record originates from a study of control samples from healthy donors and cancer patients. Germline V gene lookup returns CDR1 MNHNS and CDR2 SASEGT. The CDR3 covers 16 residues. Trimming pared 0 bases from V and 6 bases from J, leaving 14 bases between. The sequenced sample consisted of PBMCs. The V gene is TRBV6-1, the J gene TRBJ2-2; D is possibly TRBD1 (5 bases). This TCR came from a man aged 40-55 years with head and neck cancer. DNA of the CDR3: TGTGCCAGCAGTGAAGCTTTGGCAGGGAAAGCCGGGGAGCTGTTTTTT. As protein: CASSEALAGKAGELFF.